The subject of this entry is one T cell receptor (beta chain). Survey-level resolution applied to immunoSEQ assay v3.0. The protocol was immunoSEQ multiplex PCR, while the TCRdb copy is restricted to in-frame clones and leaves out a portion. The sample consists of 13,000 to 15,000 clones, 80% of them appearing once. This sample was included in a study of long-term antiretroviral therapy in people with HIV. CDR3 length: 16 residues. Per the germline V gene, CDR1 is WSHSY and CDR2 is SAAADI. J lost 0 bases, V lost 6 bases, and 9 bases had no gene match. V usage is TRBV10-2 and J usage is TRBJ2-7; TRBD2 aligns across 9 bases. This receptor was obtained from a man aged 35 to 55 with HIV. The specimen was unsorted PBMCs, collected 3.2 years before starting antiretroviral therapy. In DNA, the CDR3 is TGCGCCAGCAGCGTTTATAGCGGGGGTATCTCCTACGAGCAGTACTTC. Translation gives CASSVYSGGISYEQYF.